Below, 12 T cell receptor beta chains from the same sample are listed, as sequenced in a study of blood T cell repertoires in COVID-19. Sequencing was performed with immunoSEQ multiplex PCR; in TCRdb, only in-frame clones are kept and a portion is missing. The data show 25,000 to 30,000 clones, approximately 83% seen once. The sample taken for sequencing was peripheral blood. Receptors originate from a human donor in a cohort sampled during active COVID-19.

The chain combines TRBV7-8 with TRBJ1-6; D is perhaps TRBD1 (5 bases). This CDR3 spans 16 amino acids. Germline lookup yields CDR1 SGHVS and CDR2 FQNEAQ. V dropped 1 base and J dropped 9 bases, with 16 bases sitting between them. The chain's CDR3 is CASSLGTTRSGSPLHF. The DNA for the CDR3 is TGTGCCAGCAGCTTAGGGACAACCCGTTCGGGTTCACCCCTCCACTTT.

The CDR3 here is CASSLGSGRAETQYF. For the CDR3, the DNA is TGTGCCAGCAGTTTGGGAAGCGGGAGGGCGGAGACCCAGTACTTC. J is TRBJ2-5 and V is TRBV27; TRBD2 aligns across 10 bases. This CDR3 is 15 amino acids long. Germline V gives CDR1 MNHEY, CDR2 SMNVEV (reference sequence). V shed 3 bases and J 5 bases; nucleotides not matched to a gene: 6.

The chain has TRBV4-1 and TRBJ2-2; TRBD1 aligns across 10 bases. The CDR3 length is 14 residues. Trimming took 6 bases from V and 4 from J; bases not matched to a gene: 2. Germline CDR1 is MGHRA and CDR2 is YSYEKL. DNA of the CDR3: TGCGCCAGCAGGGACAGGGGGAGCACCGGGGAGCTGTTTTTT. It codes for CASRDRGSTGELFF.

The V call is TRBV7-2, the J call TRBJ2-7; 9 nucleotides line up with TRBD1. The CDR3 consists of 14 residues. Losses at the gene ends were 3 bases for V and 5 bases for J; bases not matched to a gene: 5. The V gene's germline CDR1 is SGHTA and CDR2 FQGNSA. The CDR3 nucleotides read TGTGCCAGCAGCTTGCCGGGACAGGGTGACGAGCAGTACTTC. Protein product: CASSLPGQGDEQYF.

This chain links TRBV30 with TRBJ2-1; a possible D gene is TRBD1 (5 bases). The V gene's germline CDR1 is GTSNPN and CDR2 SVGIG (reference sequence). Trimming removed 7 bases at V and 2 bases at J, with 12 bases between. The CDR3 has 13 amino acids. The CDR3 nucleotides read TGTGCCTCGACAGTTGTCCCCTACAATGAGCAGTTCTTC. It yields the protein CASTVVPYNEQFF.

The gene calls are TRBV2 and TRBJ2-5; the D is unclear. CDR1 and CDR2 from the germline V gene are SNHLY and FYNNEI. V dropped 1 base and J dropped 2 bases, with 11 bases sitting between them. The CDR3 runs to 15 residues. The CDR3 reads CASSEDRSVQETQYF. DNA of the CDR3: TGTGCCAGCAGTGAAGACCGAAGCGTTCAAGAGACCCAGTACTTC.

This clone was seen once. This rearrangement joins TRBV28 to TRBJ2-5, with 13 nucleotides matching TRBD2. The germline CDR1 and CDR2 sequences are MDHEN and SYDVKM. Trimming at V came to 5 bases and at J to 7 bases, leaving 7 bases not matched to a gene. The CDR3 runs 15 residues. The chain's CDR3 is CASSKGTSGEGTQYF. The DNA for the CDR3 is TGTGCCAGCAGTAAAGGGACTAGCGGGGAGGGGACCCAGTACTTC.

The chain uses TRBV7-2 and TRBJ1-1; TRBD1 might be the D (5 bases). V lost 4 bases to trimming and J lost 1 base, with 7 bases between them. The germline V gene encodes CDR1 SGHTA and CDR2 FQGNSA. This CDR3 comprises 13 residues. CDR3 residues: CASSSTGNTEAFF. The CDR3 DNA sequence: TGTGCCAGCAGCTCTACAGGGAACACTGAAGCTTTCTTT.

The chain is built from TRBV6-4 and TRBJ1-6; no firm D call. The CDR3 is 14 residues long. V gave up 2 bases and J gave up 6 bases, with 8 bases separating them. CDR1 is MRHNA, CDR2 SNTAGT, per germline. CDR3 sequence: CASSDTNSNSPLHF. DNA of the CDR3: TGTGCCAGCAGTGACACGAACAGTAATTCACCCCTCCACTTT.

The chain employs TRBV4-2 and TRBJ2-1; maybe TRBD2 (5 bases). CDR1 is LGHNA and CDR2 is YNFKEQ in the germline V gene. Trimming removed 1 base at V and 6 bases at J, with 16 bases between. This CDR3 is built from 16 residues. The CDR3 nucleotides are TGTGCCAGCAGCCAAGCGGGCGGTGCTAGCCGCAATGAGCAGTTCTTC. It is translated as CASSQAGGASRNEQFF.

This clone has a single count. The V gene is TRBV7-2, the J gene TRBJ2-5; 7 bases align to TRBD1. The CDR3 contains 15 residues. The trim removed 6 bases at V and 2 bases at J, leaving 9 bases unmatched. Per germline, CDR1 SGHTA and CDR2 FQGNSA. The CDR3 DNA is TGTGCCAGCAGACCATTTGGGACAGCTCAAGAGACCCAGTACTTC. Residues: CASRPFGTAQETQYF.

The V and J genes are TRBV5-6 and TRBJ2-7, with D possibly matching TRBD1 (6 bases). Germline V CDR1 and CDR2: SGHDT, YYEEEE. CDR3 length: 14 amino acids. The V gene lost 4 bases and the J gene lost 3 bases, with 14 bases spanning the gap. CDR3 in amino acids: CASSGTGLGYEQYF. DNA of the CDR3: TGTGCCAGCAGCGGTACAGGGCTTGGCTACGAGCAGTACTTC.